These T cell receptor beta chains were read from a single sample in a study of Graves' ophthalmopathy and Graves' hyperthyroidism. TCRdb fed the multiplex PCR reads into MiXCR, producing one record per CDR3 protein. The sample yields over 650,000 distinct CDR3 sequences, about two fifths seen once. Sequencing was performed on peripheral blood. These receptors were obtained from an adult man with Graves' ophthalmopathy. Both conserved end residues are part of each CDR3. Fields, in order: clone size, V gene, D gene, J gene, CDR3 protein, CDR3 DNA. A D gene is named only where the DNA matches it firmly. The listing skips clone size in some rows; elsewhere it reads once, few, many or a size class.

.,TRBV15,.,TRBJ1-2,CATSSFGHNYGYTF,TGTGCCACCAGCAGCTTCGGTCATAACTATGGCTACACCTTC
.,TRBV29-1,.,TRBJ2-6,CSVEVGTPEAF,TGCAGCGTTGAGGTGGGAACCCCTGAGGCTTTC
.,TRBV29-1,TRBD1,TRBJ1-3,CSVEARQGAGNTIYF,TGCAGCGTTGAAGCCCGACAGGGGGCTGGAAACACCATATATTTT
.,TRBV14,TRBD1,TRBJ1-2,CASSDGTGWAYTF,TGTGCCAGCAGCGACGGGACAGGGTGGGCCTACACCTTC
.,TRBV5-4,.,TRBJ2-7,CASSQYRVYEQYF,TGTGCCAGCAGCCAATACAGGGTCTACGAGCAGTACTTC
few,TRBV5-1,TRBD1,TRBJ2-7,CASSLTGTAVQYF,TGCGCCAGCAGCCTAACCGGGACAGCGGTGCAGTACTTC
many,TRBV10-3,.,TRBJ2-5,CAISAGIQETQYF,TGTGCCATCAGTGCGGGCATCCAAGAGACCCAGTACTTC
few,TRBV20-1,TRBD1,TRBJ2-7,CSARQIQGAFSYEQYF,TGCAGTGCTAGACAAATACAGGGGGCTTTTTCCTACGAGCAGTACTTC
many,TRBV15,TRBD1,TRBJ1-6,CATSPLLGQGASPLHF,TGTGCCACCAGCCCCCTCCTCGGACAGGGGGCTTCACCCCTCCACTTT
.,TRBV19,TRBD1,TRBJ2-3,CASTPGQGPDTQYF,TGTGCCAGTACCCCGGGACAGGGTCCAGATACGCAGTATTTT
many,TRBV12-3/TRBV12-4,TRBD2,TRBJ2-7,CASSHTSGVPYEQYF,TGTGCCAGCAGCCACACTAGCGGGGTGCCCTACGAGCAGTACTTC
many,TRBV2,.,TRBJ1-1,CATSATSGNTEAFF,TGTGCCACCTCGGCGACCTCAGGGAACACTGAAGCTTTCTTT
.,TRBV5-6,.,TRBJ2-7,CASSPDPWYF,TGTGCCAGCAGCCCGGACCCGTGGTACTTC
.,TRBV4-3,.,TRBJ2-5,CASSQDPGAAGETQYF,TGCGCCAGCAGCCAAGACCCAGGGGCTGCAGGGGAGACCCAGTACTTC
.,TRBV10-3,TRBD1,TRBJ1-6,CAISEGPGQGRSPLHF,TGTGCCATCAGTGAGGGACCGGGACAGGGCCGTTCACCCCTCCACTTT
.,TRBV7-3,TRBD2,TRBJ2-7,CASSPGPGTSDHEQYF,TGTGCCAGCAGCCCAGGACCCGGGACTAGCGACCACGAGCAGTACTTC
.,TRBV20-1,.,TRBJ2-5,CSASIGGRALQETQYF,TGCAGTGCTAGTATCGGGGGGCGGGCCTTGCAAGAGACCCAGTACTTC
.,TRBV24-1,TRBD1,TRBJ2-5,CATSGRTGSWETQYF,TGTGCCACCAGTGGACGGACAGGGAGTTGGGAGACCCAGTACTTC
.,TRBV14,.,TRBJ1-4,CASSPSGVGDEKLFF,TGTGCCAGCAGCCCAAGCGGGGTCGGAGATGAAAAACTGTTTTTT